These 23 T cell receptor beta chains share one sample of origin, sequenced in a study of OX40 agonist ivuxolimab in advanced cancers. The table came from immunoSEQ multiplex PCR; TCRdb's copy has only in-frame clones and leaves some out. The data show 35,000 to 50,000 clones, around 89% seen once. Source: CD4+ or CD8+ T cells sorted from blood, taken in a trial of the OX40 agonist ivuxolimab. The receptors originated from an adult with an advanced solid tumor such as melanoma, head and neck, liver or kidney cancer.

For the CDR3, the DNA is TGTGCGGCAGGGGGCACGAGCTATGGCTACACCTTC. It is translated as CAAGGTSYGYTF. The V call is TRBV19, the J call TRBJ1-2; the match to TRBD1 covers 8 bases. Germline V CDR1 and CDR2: LNHDA, SQIVND (reference sequence). This CDR3 is built from 12 residues.

The chain uses TRBV9 and TRBJ1-4; D gene ambiguous. Trimming cost V 0 bases and J 2 bases, with 5 bases left between them. This CDR3 has 14 amino acids. CDR1 is SGDLS, CDR2 YYNGEE, per germline. The CDR3 DNA sequence: TGTGCCAGCAGCGTAGAAGTCACTAATGAAAAACTGTTTTTT. Amino acids: CASSVEVTNEKLFF.

The chain uses TRBV2 and TRBJ2-7, with a possible D match to TRBD1 (5 bases). This CDR3 is built from 12 residues. V was shortened by 6 bases and J by 3 bases, with 9 bases between the two germline ends. The V gene's germline CDR1 is SNHLY and CDR2 FYNNEI. In nucleotides, the CDR3 is TGTGCCAGCAGGAAAGACAGCTACGAGCAGTACTTC. Its translation is CASRKDSYEQYF.

This clone was picked up one time. This chain links TRBV7-2 with TRBJ2-3; 8 nucleotides align to TRBD2. J gave up 2 bases and V 6 bases, and 7 bases lay outside the gene matches. The V gene's germline CDR1 is SGHTA and CDR2 FQGNSA. The CDR3 consists of 15 residues. Here the CDR3 reads CASSLQGLATDTQYF. CDR3 DNA sequence: TGTGCCAGCAGTCTACAAGGACTAGCCACAGATACGCAGTATTTT.

The table lists this clone with a few counts. The conserved final phenylalanine or tryptophan is absent from the CDR3, which likely points to a read error. The V gene is TRBV7-2, the J gene TRBJ1-6, with 11 bases identical to TRBD1. Germline V CDR1 and CDR2: SGHTA, FQGNSA. This CDR3 region has 17 residues. V was clipped by 5 bases and J by 9 bases; unmatched bases: 12. The CDR3 sequence is CASSKRPDRGLTSPLHL. The CDR3 DNA reads TGTGCCAGCAGCAAACGACCGGACAGGGGGCTGACTTCACCCCTCCACCTT.

The chain carries TRBV5-1 and TRBJ2-6, with unresolved D. The CDR3 sequence is 14 residues long. V was pared by 5 bases and J by 1 base, with 7 bases between. Germline CDR1 is SGHRS and CDR2 is YFSETQ. CDR3 region: CASRDGSGANVLTF. The CDR3 nucleotides are TGCGCCAGCAGAGACGGTTCTGGGGCCAACGTCCTGACTTTC.

The CDR3 reads CASSDRARVDTQYF. CDR3 nucleotide sequence: TGTGCCAGCAGTGATAGGGCCAGGGTAGATACGCAGTATTTT. V is TRBV6-1 and J is TRBJ2-3; D possibly corresponds to TRBD1 (5 bases). The V and J ends lost 3 bases and 5 bases respectively, with 12 bases between them. The germline V gene encodes CDR1 MNHNS and CDR2 SASEGT. The CDR3 is 14 amino acids.

The chain links TRBV19 to TRBJ1-4; no reliable D call. CDR1 and CDR2 from the germline V gene are LNHDA and SQIVND (reference sequence). The CDR3 has 13 amino acids. Trimming shortened V by 8 bases and J by 4 bases, and 11 bases separated the two germline ends. CDR3 nucleotides: TGTGCCAGTGGGGAGAACAGTAATGAAAAACTGTTTTTT. Translated, it gives CASGENSNEKLFF.

The rearrangement joins TRBV5-6 to TRBJ1-1, with D perhaps matching TRBD1 (5 bases). In germline, CDR1 is SGHDT, CDR2 YYEEEE. Between the trimmed V and J ends, which lost 4 bases and 1 base, there was a span of 14 bases. The CDR3 sequence is 15 residues long. The CDR3 sequence: CASSQTKTGNTEAFF. CDR3 in DNA: TGTGCCAGCAGCCAAACCAAAACAGGGAACACTGAAGCTTTCTTT.

Details on this clone: Since no conserved phenylalanine or tryptophan closes the CDR3, a read error is the likely cause. This sequence joins TRBV6-5 and TRBJ1-6; D is uncertain. Germline V gene sequence: CDR1 MNHEY, CDR2 SVGAGI. This CDR3 comprises 14 residues. V gave up 3 bases and J gave up 10 bases, with 13 bases separating them. The CDR3 DNA reads TGTGCCAGCAGTTATGCCCGTCAGGAGTCACCCCTCCACCTT. It is translated as CASSYARQESPLHL.

This clone was seen once. The V and J genes are TRBV2 and TRBJ1-5, with TRBD1 as a possible D gene (6 bases). V dropped 6 bases and J dropped 2 bases, with 14 bases sitting between them. CDR1 SNHLY and CDR2 FYNNEI come from the germline V gene. The CDR3 is 15 amino acids. This CDR3 reads CASSKGGERNQPQHF. CDR3 nucleotide sequence: TGTGCCAGCAGCAAGGGGGGGGAGCGCAATCAGCCCCAGCATTTT.

The chain is built from TRBV7-3 and TRBJ1-5, with D tentatively TRBD1 (6 bases). Trimming cost V 8 bases and J 6 bases, with 14 bases left between them. The CDR3 contains 13 residues. The germline gives CDR1 SGHTA, CDR2 FQGTGA. The CDR3 DNA follows: TGTGCCAGCGGAAAGGACAGCTCTCAGCCCCAGCATTTT. This gives the protein CASGKDSSQPQHF.

The rearrangement joins TRBV7-3 to TRBJ2-5; tentative D call: TRBD2 (5 bases). Germline assignment: CDR1 SGHTA and CDR2 FQGTGA. Trimming took 4 bases from V and 4 from J, leaving 10 bases between them. The CDR3 runs 13 residues. CDR3 sequence (DNA): TGTGCCAGCAGCTCTGAGCGGAGAGAGACCCAGTACTTC. Its protein product is CASSSERRETQYF. The full variable domain, its missing parts supplied by reference TRBV7-3 and TRBJ2-5, is GAGVSQTPSNKVTEKGKYVELRCDPISGHTALYWYRQSLGQGPEFLIYFQGTGAADDSGLPNDRFFAVRPEGSVSTLKIQRTERGDSAVYLCASSSERRETQYFGPGTRLLVL.

The V call is TRBV10-2, the J call TRBJ1-2; 7 bases are shared with TRBD1. Germline V CDR1 and CDR2: WSHSY, SAAADI. Trimming took 7 bases from V and 1 from J; bases not matched to a gene: 3. CDR3 length: 13 residues. CDR3 sequence (DNA): TGCGCCAGCACCGACAGGGTTAACTATGGCTACACCTTC. It codes for CASTDRVNYGYTF.

The chain is built from TRBV7-9 and TRBJ1-1, with 8 bases identical to TRBD1. V lost 7 bases to trimming and J lost 7 bases; unmatched junction nucleotides: 8. CDR1 and CDR2 from the germline V gene are SEHNR and FQNEAQ (reference sequence). The CDR3 has 13 residues. CDR3: CASTARDRFEAFF. CDR3 DNA: TGTGCCAGCACCGCCCGGGACAGGTTTGAAGCTTTCTTT.

V is TRBV5-5 and J is TRBJ1-5; D uncertain. This CDR3 has 13 amino acids. V was cut by 0 bases and J by 6 bases, with 7 bases left in between. Germline assignment: CDR1 SGHKS and CDR2 YYEKEE (reference sequence). DNA of the CDR3: TGTGCCAGCAGCTTGGCGACGGGTCAGCCCCAGCATTTT. It is translated as CASSLATGQPQHF. Supplemented by reference TRBV5-5 and TRBJ1-5, the full variable domain reads DAGVTQSPTHLIKTRGQQVTLRCSPISGHKSVSWYQQVLGQGPQFIFQYYEKEERGRGNFPDRFSARQFPNYSSELNVNALLLGDSALYLCASSLATGQPQHFGDGTRLSIL.

V and J are TRBV5-1 and TRBJ2-1; perhaps TRBD1 as D (5 bases). The ends were cut back, 0 bases at V and 7 bases at J, with 11 bases in the middle. The CDR3 runs 14 residues. Germline-derived CDR1 and CDR2 are SGHRS and YFSETQ. CDR3 sequence: CASSLEGKVNEQFF. CDR3 bases: TGCGCCAGCAGCTTGGAGGGGAAGGTGAATGAGCAGTTCTTC.

The chain uses TRBV7-9 and TRBJ1-4, with 8 bases fitting TRBD1. V lost 5 bases and J lost 6; bases outside the gene matches: 8. In germline, CDR1 is SEHNR, CDR2 FQNEAQ (reference sequence). This CDR3 is built from 15 residues. CDR3 DNA sequence: TGTGCCAGCAGCCCAGACGCAGGGGGCCATGAAAAACTGTTTTTT. Its translation: CASSPDAGGHEKLFF.

The V gene is TRBV2, the J gene TRBJ2-3; maybe TRBD1 (6 bases). The CDR3 has 13 residues. Per the germline V gene, CDR1 is SNHLY and CDR2 is FYNNEI. The V end lost 6 bases, the J end lost 4 bases, and 11 bases lay between the germline ends. As DNA, the CDR3 is TGTGCCAGCAGAGGGGACATATCAGATACGCAGTATTTT. This translates into CASRGDISDTQYF.

This clone was seen only once. V is TRBV6-9 and J is TRBJ1-1; D uncertain. CDR3 length: 11 amino acids. In germline, CDR1 is MNHGY, CDR2 SVAAGI. V lost 2 bases, J lost 8 bases, and 6 bases lay in between. This chain's CDR3 is CASSYPVEAFF. CDR3 nucleotides: TGTGCCAGCAGTTATCCCGTCGAAGCTTTCTTT.

The rearrangement uses TRBV11-1 and TRBJ2-5; TRBD1 aligns across 8 bases. Germline CDR1 reads SGHAT; CDR2 reads FQDESV (reference sequence). Trimming took 1 base from V and 5 from J; bases not matched to a gene: 3. This CDR3 contains 14 residues. CDR3 sequence reads: CASSLGTGYETQYF. CDR3 bases: TGTGCCAGCAGCTTAGGGACAGGGTATGAGACCCAGTACTTC.

This chain uses TRBV19 with TRBJ2-1; D may be TRBD1 or TRBD2 (6 bases each). This CDR3 contains 15 residues. V was pared by 3 bases and J by 5 bases, with 14 bases between. Germline-derived CDR1 and CDR2 are LNHDA and SQIVND (reference sequence). The CDR3 nucleotides read TGTGCCAGTAGTATGGGGTGGGGGGCCCACAATGAGCAGTTCTTC. It specifies CASSMGWGAHNEQFF.

The chain uses TRBV7-6 and TRBJ2-7; 7 bases are shared with TRBD1. Germline assignment: CDR1 SGHVS and CDR2 FNYEAQ. The CDR3 runs to 15 residues. The V and J ends lost 4 bases and 0 bases, in that order; junction bases with no gene match: 6. CDR3 nucleotide sequence: TGTGCCAGCAGCTCCCCCAGGGGGAGCTCCTACGAGCAGTACTTC. The encoded protein is CASSSPRGSSYEQYF.